The 32 T cell receptor beta chains in this list originate from one sample, sequenced in a study of molecular identifiers for immune sequencing clone quantification. One entry per CDR3 protein, called by TCRdb with MiXCR from the PCR reads. Of a few hundred thousand distinct CDR3 sequences listed, 24% are singletons. Material: naive CD8+ T cells from blood, with Jurkat cell RNA spiked in. Described subset: FACS-sorted CD8+CD4-CCR7+CD45RA+ naive T cells. These receptors all stem from a human donor in good health. Some libraries in this study had Jurkat cell RNA spiked in.

The table lists this clonotype with many counts. The chain couples TRBV7-6 to TRBJ2-3, with 9 bases identical to TRBD1. Germline CDR1 reads SGHVS; CDR2 reads FNYEAQ. The CDR3 covers 16 residues. The ends lost 1 base at V and 5 bases at J; junction bases unmatched: 7. CDR3 bases: TGTGCCAGCAGCTTAGTCCGGCGACAGGGGGTAGATACGCAGTATTTT. Its translation is CASSLVRRQGVDTQYF. Full variable domain (outside the CDR3, taken from reference TRBV7-6 and TRBJ2-3): GAGVSQSPRYKVTKRGQDVALRCDPISGHVSLYWYRQALGQGPEFLTYFNYEAQQDKSGLPNDRFSAERPEGSISTLTIQRTEQRDSAMYRCASSLVRRQGVDTQYFGPGTRLTVL.

This clonotype has more than one count but fewer than ten. The rearrangement uses TRBV7-9 and TRBJ1-1, with D unresolved. The CDR3 runs to 15 residues. Per germline, CDR1 SEHNR and CDR2 FQNEAQ (reference sequence). Trimming left V 5 bases short and J 3 bases short, with 16 bases between. CDR3 region: CASSPWKQEDTEAFF. Here the CDR3 DNA reads TGTGCCAGCAGCCCATGGAAACAAGAGGACACTGAAGCTTTCTTT.

This clonotype occurred a few times. The chain is built from TRBV6-5 and TRBJ2-7; 12 nucleotides agree with TRBD1. The CDR3 runs 16 residues. Germline V CDR1 and CDR2: MNHEY, SVGAGI. The J segment lost 6 bases and the V segment lost 5 bases, leaving 11 bases of the junction unmatched. The CDR3 loop reads CASSRTSGTGGVEQYF. The DNA of the CDR3 is TGTGCCAGCAGTCGAACCTCCGGGACAGGGGGCGTCGAGCAGTACTTC.

V usage is TRBV12-3 or TRBV12-4 and J usage is TRBJ2-2; D remains ambiguous. CDR3 size: 14 residues. Trimming pared 1 base from V and 6 bases from J, leaving 9 bases between. The CDR3 DNA reads TGTGCCAGCAGTTTAGTCCCAGGCCCCGGGGAGCTGTTTTTT. It yields the protein CASSLVPGPGELFF.

The gene calls are TRBV7-2 and TRBJ2-4; 14 bases fit TRBD2. CDR3 length: 19 residues. Germline CDR1 reads SGHTA; CDR2 reads FQGNSA. With 3 bases clipped from V and 3 bases from J, the junction kept 10 bases outside the gene matches. In DNA, the CDR3 is TGTGCCAGCAGCTTCAGGCGGACTAGCGGGGGGCCGGGCAAAAACATTCAGTACTTC. It is translated as CASSFRRTSGGPGKNIQYF.

This clonotype was seen only a few times. V gene TRBV6-2 or TRBV6-3 combines with J gene TRBJ2-3, with 7 bases aligning to TRBD1. The CDR3 sequence is 16 residues long. The germline V gene encodes CDR1 MNHEY and CDR2 SVGEGT. V lost 6 bases and J lost 2; bases outside the gene matches: 11. CDR3 sequence reads: CASSHDGTGATDTQYF. The CDR3, as DNA: TGTGCCAGCAGCCATGACGGAACAGGGGCCACAGATACGCAGTATTTT.

Note on this clonotype: A much larger clone sits a single nucleotide away, making a read error possible. This chain connects TRBV7-6 to TRBJ2-7; a weak D match, TRBD2 (6 bases). Germline values: CDR1 SGHVS, CDR2 FNYEAQ. V was clipped by 6 bases and J by 7 bases, with 16 bases between them. The CDR3 totals 13 residues. The CDR3 nucleotides are TGTGCCAGCAGGCCAATAGGAGGGGTGGAGCAGTACTTC. It translates to CASRPIGGVEQYF.

The chain joins TRBV6-2 or TRBV6-3 to TRBJ2-3; D is unclear. V was pared by 0 bases and J by 2 bases, with 9 bases between. CDR1 and CDR2 (germline): MNHEY, SVGEGT. This CDR3 has 15 residues. CDR3 nucleotides: TGTGCCAGCAGTTACTCGAGGCAGGTCACAGATACGCAGTATTTT. This encodes CASSYSRQVTDTQYF.

A note on this clonotype: A much larger clonotype is one base distant, so this may be a read error. The final CDR3 position lacks the conserved phenylalanine or tryptophan, pointing to a likely read error. The chain uses TRBV7-9 and TRBJ1-2, with D perhaps matching TRBD1 (5 bases). The CDR3 covers 13 residues. V was pared by 5 bases and J by 4 bases, with 11 bases between. Germline V gene data show CDR1 as SEHNR and CDR2 as FQNEAQ (reference sequence). The CDR3 spells CASSPGSPYGYTS. For the CDR3, the DNA is TGTGCCAGCAGCCCAGGGTCCCCCTATGGCTACACCTCC.

To note about this clonotype: This sequence may be a read error, since a much larger clone differs from it by one base. V and J are TRBV5-1 and TRBJ1-1; D call uncertain. Looked up from germline, CDR1 is SGHRS and CDR2 is YFSETQ. This CDR3 has 15 amino acids. DNA of the CDR3: TGCGCCAGCAGCTTGTTCGTACCCGAGAACGCTGAAGCTTTCTTT. Amino acid sequence: CASSLFVPENAEAFF.

As concerns this clonotype: Being one base from a much bigger clone, this may be a read error. The rearrangement joins TRBV7-6 to TRBJ1-2, with 7 bases fitting TRBD1. Germline CDR1 and CDR2: SGHVS and FNYEAQ. This CDR3 is 15 amino acids long. The CDR3 here is CATSSSRQGVSGYTF. For the CDR3, the DNA is TGTGCCACCAGCTCCAGTAGACAGGGAGTTAGCGGCTACACCTTC.

This clonotype has just a few counts. This may arise from a read error, as a much more abundant clone is one base away. This chain joins TRBV6-6 and TRBJ1-5; D perhaps matches TRBD1 (5 bases). This CDR3 spans 17 amino acids. The germline CDR1 and CDR2 sequences are MNHNY and SVGAGI (reference sequence). Trimming pared 8 bases from V and 2 bases from J, leaving 22 bases between. The CDR3 protein is CASCLSVTWGGNQPQHF. The CDR3 coding sequence is TGTGCCAGCTGTCTATCAGTTACGTGGGGGGGCAATCAGCCCCAGCATTTT.

The rearrangement joins TRBV11-3 to TRBJ2-2; 7 nucleotides match TRBD2. The CDR3 has 12 amino acids. J lost 6 bases, V lost 5 bases, and 0 bases had no gene match. Germline CDR1 and CDR2: SGHNT and YENEEA. The CDR3 loop is CASSRGAGELFF. As DNA, the CDR3 is TGTGCCAGCAGCCGGGGGGCCGGGGAGCTGTTTTTT. The full variable domain, in which reference TRBV11-3 and TRBJ2-2 provide the parts outside the CDR3, is EAGVVQSPRYKIIEKKQPVAFWCNPISGHNTLYWYLQNLGQGPELLIRYENEEAVDDSQLPKDRFSAERLKGVDSTLKIQPAELGDSAVYLCASSRGAGELFFGEGSRLTVL.

Of note for this clonotype: It may be a read error: a sequence one base away is much more abundant. The chain joins TRBV7-9 to TRBJ1-1; D unclear. Germline CDR1 SEHNR, CDR2 FQNEAQ (reference sequence). The CDR3 totals 16 residues. The CDR3 protein is CASGLQPAGFFSEAFF. The CDR3 nucleotides read TGTGCCAGCGGCTTACAACCGGCAGGTTTTTTCTCTGAAGCTTTCTTT.

The chain employs TRBV4-1 and TRBJ2-7; 8 bases match TRBD1. The CDR3 spans 15 residues. V was clipped by 4 bases and J by 0 bases; unmatched bases: 5. Germline V gene lookup returns CDR1 MGHRA and CDR2 YSYEKL. The CDR3 DNA follows: TGCGCCAGCAGCCCCACGGACAGGGACTCCTACGAGCAGTACTTC. It is translated as CASSPTDRDSYEQYF.

This clonotype was picked up many times. This chain joins TRBV5-6 and TRBJ2-3; 7 bases are a match to TRBD1. The CDR3 loop spans 16 amino acids. From germline, CDR1 is SGHDT and CDR2 YYEEEE. V shed 2 bases, J shed 0 bases, and the junction held 6 bases outside the gene matches. CDR3 region: CASSFPTGVSTDTQYF. DNA of the CDR3: TGTGCCAGCAGCTTCCCCACAGGGGTCAGCACAGATACGCAGTATTTT.

For this clonotype: A read error may explain this, as a much larger clone is one base away. V is TRBV5-4 and J is TRBJ2-2; tentatively, D is TRBD2 (5 bases). The CDR3 extends over 14 amino acids. Germline V gene lookup returns CDR1 SGHNT and CDR2 YYREEE (reference sequence). Trimming pared 0 bases from V and 5 bases from J, leaving 8 bases between. As DNA, the CDR3 is TGTGCCAGCAGCTTGGATGGACTGACCGGGGAGCTGTTTTTT. Its protein is CASSLDGLTGELFF. Together with reference TRBV5-4 and TRBJ2-2, the CDR3 gives the full variable domain: ETGVTQSPTHLIKTRGQQVTLRCSSQSGHNTVSWYQQALGQGPQFIFQYYREEENGRGNFPPRFSGLQFPNYSSELNVNALELDDSALYLCASSLDGLTGELFFGEGSRLTVL.

This clonotype was picked up many times. The J gene is TRBJ2-1, the V gene TRBV24-1; maybe TRBD2 (5 bases). Germline CDR1 and CDR2: KGHDR and SFDVKD. Trimming pared 0 bases from V and 10 bases from J, leaving 9 bases between. This CDR3 is built from 13 residues. The CDR3 reads CATSDLQRGEQFF. The DNA for the CDR3 is TGTGCCACCAGTGATTTGCAACGGGGAGAGCAGTTCTTC.

Many counts were recorded for this clonotype. The chain has TRBV6-5 and TRBJ2-7; TRBD1 might be the D (7 bases). CDR1 and CDR2 from the germline V gene are MNHEY and SVGAGI. The V end was cut by 9 bases, the J end by 4 bases, with 16 bases between. The CDR3 covers 13 residues. CDR3: CASRFRGDYEQYF. CDR3 DNA sequence: TGTGCCAGTCGCTTCAGGGGGGATTACGAGCAGTACTTC.

The gene calls are TRBV5-1 and TRBJ2-3, with a possible D match to TRBD2 (7 bases). The ends were cut back, 7 bases at V and 6 bases at J, with 18 bases in the middle. The length of the CDR3 is 14 residues. Germline V CDR1 and CDR2: SGHRS, YFSETQ. Here the CDR3 reads CASAPRGAGDTQYF. In DNA, the CDR3 is TGCGCCAGCGCCCCCCGGGGGGCTGGTGATACGCAGTATTTT.

Concerning this clonotype itself: A single base separates this from a much larger clone, so it may be a read error. The chain carries TRBV4-1 and TRBJ1-1; possible D gene TRBD1, 6 bases. The germline V gene encodes CDR1 MGHRA and CDR2 YSYEKL. This CDR3 has 15 amino acids. In DNA, the CDR3 is TGCACCAGCAGCCAACCGGACAGACCGAACACTGAAGCTTTCTTT. Residues: CTSSQPDRPNTEAFF.

The rearrangement uses TRBV6-5 and TRBJ1-6; the match to TRBD1 covers 7 bases. This CDR3 is 13 amino acids long. The V gene end was trimmed by 0 bases and the J gene end by 15 bases; junction bases not matched to a gene: 5. Germline V gives CDR1 MNHEY, CDR2 SVGAGI. CDR3 sequence: CASSYSTGQVLHF. The CDR3 nucleotides read TGTGCCAGCAGTTACTCGACAGGGCAGGTCCTCCACTTT.

This clonotype was observed many times. This chain uses TRBV9 with TRBJ2-5; 11 positions agree with TRBD2. Germline assignment: CDR1 SGDLS and CDR2 YYNGEE. The V and J ends lost 4 bases and 0 bases, in that order; junction bases with no gene match: 2. The CDR3 has 15 amino acids. CDR3 sequence (DNA): TGTGCCAGCAGCATTAGCGGGGGGGACCAAGAGACCCAGTACTTC. As protein: CASSISGGDQETQYF.

The chain joins TRBV25-1 to TRBJ1-5; D unclear. Germline CDR1 and CDR2: MGHDK and SYGVNS. The V end was cut by 4 bases, the J end by 4 bases, with 17 bases between. CDR3 length: 16 residues. The CDR3 loop reads CASSGPTDPENQPQHF. The CDR3 coding sequence is TGTGCCAGCAGTGGGCCTACGGACCCGGAGAATCAGCCCCAGCATTTT.

The rearrangement joins TRBV6-5 to TRBJ2-7; 7 nucleotides line up with TRBD2. J was trimmed by 1 base and V by 0 bases; bases with no gene match: 12. The germline V gene encodes CDR1 MNHEY and CDR2 SVGAGI. There are 18 residues in the CDR3. The CDR3 spells CASSYSISREGISYEQYF. CDR3 nucleotide sequence: TGTGCCAGCAGTTACTCGATTTCCAGGGAGGGCATTTCCTACGAGCAGTACTTC.

V is TRBV2 and J is TRBJ2-5, with 7 bases matching TRBD2. V lost 0 bases and J lost 1; bases outside the gene matches: 5. Germline CDR1 and CDR2: SNHLY and FYNNEI. This CDR3 region has 16 residues. DNA of the CDR3: TGTGCCAGCAGTGAAGCGGAGGGACTACTCCAAGAGACCCAGTACTTC. Protein: CASSEAEGLLQETQYF.

The V call is TRBV7-9, the J call TRBJ2-2; D unclear. This CDR3 contains 15 residues. Germline V gene data show CDR1 as SEHNR and CDR2 as FQNEAQ (reference sequence). The V end was cut by 5 bases, the J end by 1 base, with 11 bases between. The CDR3 coding sequence is TGTGCCAGCAGCCTTCCGGCGGTGAACACCGGGGAGCTGTTTTTT. This codes for CASSLPAVNTGELFF.

This clonotype turned up a few times. The V call is TRBV6-2 or TRBV6-3, the J call TRBJ2-7; D tentatively fits TRBD1 or TRBD2 (5 bases each). Trimming shortened V by 10 bases and J by 2 bases, and 18 bases separated the two germline ends. CDR3 length: 14 residues. CDR1 is MNHEY and CDR2 is SVGEGT in the germline V gene. CDR3 amino acids: CATRDLLSPYEQYF. The CDR3 DNA reads as TGTGCCACCCGGGACCTGTTGAGCCCCTACGAGCAGTACTTC.

This clonotype has more than one count but fewer than ten. The gene calls are TRBV9 and TRBJ2-5; TRBD2 might be the D (6 bases). V shed 3 bases and J shed 7 bases, with 13 bases lying between them. This CDR3 region has 13 residues. Looked up from germline, CDR1 is SGDLS and CDR2 is YYNGEE. The CDR3 region is CASSAQPGVTQYF. The CDR3 DNA sequence: TGTGCCAGCAGCGCCCAACCGGGAGTGACCCAGTACTTC.

In regard to this clonotype: This could be a read error, since a much larger clone is one nucleotide away. V usage is TRBV7-2 and J usage is TRBJ1-4; perhaps TRBD1 as D (5 bases). This CDR3 is built from 14 residues. Germline CDR1 SGHTA, CDR2 FQGNSA. The CDR3: CASSLAGAREKLLF. The DNA of the CDR3 is TGTGCCAGCAGCTTAGCCGGGGCGAGGGAAAAACTGCTTTTT.

This clonotype was observed many times. The CDR3 loop reads CASSVQGYTEAFF. Here the CDR3 DNA reads TGTGCCAGCAGTGTACAGGGGTACACTGAAGCTTTCTTT. This chain links TRBV6-6 with TRBJ1-1, with TRBD1 identical over 7 bases. The CDR3 totals 13 residues. The germline V gene has CDR1 MNHNY and CDR2 SVGAGI (reference sequence). V lost 5 bases and J lost 3; bases outside the gene matches: 3.

The V and J genes are TRBV7-9 and TRBJ2-3, with 10 bases identical to TRBD2. The CDR3 runs 15 residues. The J segment lost 5 bases and the V segment lost 2 bases, leaving 4 bases of the junction unmatched. Germline CDR1 reads SEHNR; CDR2 reads FQNEAQ (reference sequence). The CDR3 sequence: CASSLLLAGKDTQYF. The CDR3 nucleotides are TGTGCCAGCAGCTTACTACTAGCGGGAAAAGATACGCAGTATTTT.